This T cell receptor beta chain comes out of a study of shared clonotypes between healthy human individuals. The count of this clone is one. In germline, CDR1 is DFQATT, CDR2 SNEGSKA (reference sequence). The V segment lost 6 bases and the J segment 9 bases; nucleotides outside the gene matches: 4. The CDR3 totals 11 residues. The table came from immunoSEQ multiplex PCR; TCRdb's copy has only in-frame clones and leaves some out. This table holds more than 900,000 clones, around three quarters found once. The chain uses TRBV20-1 and TRBJ2-1; 8 bases fit TRBD2. Sequencing was performed on memory CD4+ T cells from PBMCs. Sample subset: CD45RA-negative fraction. The TCR comes from a man aged 18 to 30 in good health. Some clones in this sample may be carry-over from other donors' samples. Here the CDR3 reads CSARTSFEQFF. The CDR3 DNA is TGCAGTGCCAGGACTAGCTTTGAGCAGTTCTTC.